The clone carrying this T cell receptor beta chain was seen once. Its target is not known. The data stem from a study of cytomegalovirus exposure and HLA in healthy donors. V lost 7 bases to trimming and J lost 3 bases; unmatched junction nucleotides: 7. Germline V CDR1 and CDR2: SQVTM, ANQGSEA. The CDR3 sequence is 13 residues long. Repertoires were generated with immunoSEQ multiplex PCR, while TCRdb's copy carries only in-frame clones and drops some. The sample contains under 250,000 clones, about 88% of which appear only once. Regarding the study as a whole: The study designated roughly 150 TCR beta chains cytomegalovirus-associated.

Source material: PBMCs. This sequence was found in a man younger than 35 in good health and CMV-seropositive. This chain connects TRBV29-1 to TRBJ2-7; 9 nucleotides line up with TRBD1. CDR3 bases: TGCAGCGCCGCCGGGACAGGGAGCTACGAGCAGTACTTC. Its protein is CSAAGTGSYEQYF.